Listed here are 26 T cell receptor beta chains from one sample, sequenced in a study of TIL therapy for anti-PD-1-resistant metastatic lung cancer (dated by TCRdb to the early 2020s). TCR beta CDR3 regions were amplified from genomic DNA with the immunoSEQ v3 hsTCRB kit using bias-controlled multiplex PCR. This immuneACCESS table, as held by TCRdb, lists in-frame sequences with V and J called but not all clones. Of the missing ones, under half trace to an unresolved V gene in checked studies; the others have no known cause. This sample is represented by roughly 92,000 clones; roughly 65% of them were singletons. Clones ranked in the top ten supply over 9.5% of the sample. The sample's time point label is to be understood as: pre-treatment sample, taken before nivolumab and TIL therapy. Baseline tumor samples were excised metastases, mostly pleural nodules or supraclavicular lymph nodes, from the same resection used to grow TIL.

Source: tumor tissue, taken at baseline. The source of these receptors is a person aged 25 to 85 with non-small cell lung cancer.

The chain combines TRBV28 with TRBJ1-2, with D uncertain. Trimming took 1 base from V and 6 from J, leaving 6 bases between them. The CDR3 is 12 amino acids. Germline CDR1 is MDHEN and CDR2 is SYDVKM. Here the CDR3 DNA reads TGTGCCAGCAGTTTATACGGGGATGGCTACACCTTC. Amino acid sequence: CASSLYGDGYTF.

This CDR3 is CASSLGVATYEQYF. For the CDR3, the DNA is TGTGCCAGCAGCTTAGGGGTTGCGACCTACGAGCAGTACTTC. The rearrangement links TRBV7-6 to TRBJ2-7, with D unresolved. The CDR3 is 14 residues long. The germline gives CDR1 SGHVS, CDR2 FNYEAQ. V was pared by 1 base and J by 2 bases, with 9 bases between.

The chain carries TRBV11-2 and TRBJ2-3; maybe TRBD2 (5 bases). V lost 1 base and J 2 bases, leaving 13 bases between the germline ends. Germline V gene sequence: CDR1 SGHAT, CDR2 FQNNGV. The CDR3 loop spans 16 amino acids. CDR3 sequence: CASSLGGTGNTDTQYF. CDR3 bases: TGTGCCAGCAGCTTAGGAGGAACGGGGAACACAGATACGCAGTATTTT.

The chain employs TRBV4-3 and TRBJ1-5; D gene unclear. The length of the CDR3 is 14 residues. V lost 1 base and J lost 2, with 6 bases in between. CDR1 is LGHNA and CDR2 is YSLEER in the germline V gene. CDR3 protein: CASSQGHGNQPQHF. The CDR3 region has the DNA TGCGCCAGCAGCCAAGGACATGGCAATCAGCCCCAGCATTTT.

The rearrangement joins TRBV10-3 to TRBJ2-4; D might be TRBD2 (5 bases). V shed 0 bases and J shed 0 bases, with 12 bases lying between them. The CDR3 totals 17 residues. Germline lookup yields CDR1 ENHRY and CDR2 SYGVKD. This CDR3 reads CAISESGGFTAKNIQYF. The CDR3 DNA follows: TGTGCCATCAGTGAGTCTGGAGGATTTACAGCCAAAAACATTCAGTACTTC.

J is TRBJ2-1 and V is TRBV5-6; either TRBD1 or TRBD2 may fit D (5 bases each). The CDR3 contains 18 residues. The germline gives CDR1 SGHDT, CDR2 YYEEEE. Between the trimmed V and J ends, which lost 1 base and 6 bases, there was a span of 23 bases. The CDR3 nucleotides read TGTGCCAGCAGCTTGTTTCGGGACGGAAGTTTGGCAAGCAATGAGCAGTTCTTC. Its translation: CASSLFRDGSLASNEQFF.

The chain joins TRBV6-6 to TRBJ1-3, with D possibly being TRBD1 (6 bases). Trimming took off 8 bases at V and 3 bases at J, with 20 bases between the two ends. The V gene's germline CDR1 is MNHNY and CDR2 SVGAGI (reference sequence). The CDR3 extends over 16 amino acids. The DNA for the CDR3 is TGTGCCAGCTTTACCCGTCAAAGGGGGTTTGGAAACACCATATATTTT. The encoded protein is CASFTRQRGFGNTIYF.

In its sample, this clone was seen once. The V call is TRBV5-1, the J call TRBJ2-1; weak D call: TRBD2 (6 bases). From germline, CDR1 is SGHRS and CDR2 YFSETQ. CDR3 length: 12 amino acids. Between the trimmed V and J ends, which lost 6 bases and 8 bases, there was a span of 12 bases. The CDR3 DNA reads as TGCGCCAGCAAAGGTAGGGACTATGAGCAGTTCTTC. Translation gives CASKGRDYEQFF.

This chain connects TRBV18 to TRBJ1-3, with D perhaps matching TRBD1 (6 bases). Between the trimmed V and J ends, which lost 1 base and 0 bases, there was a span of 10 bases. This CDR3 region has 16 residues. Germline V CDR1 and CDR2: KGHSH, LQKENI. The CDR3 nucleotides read TGTGCCAGCTCACCACTCGGACAGAACTCTGGAAACACCATATATTTT. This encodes CASSPLGQNSGNTIYF.

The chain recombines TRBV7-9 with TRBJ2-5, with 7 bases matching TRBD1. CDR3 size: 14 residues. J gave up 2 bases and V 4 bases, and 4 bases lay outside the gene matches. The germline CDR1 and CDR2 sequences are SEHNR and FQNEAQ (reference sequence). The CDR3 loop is CASSSPRGQETQYF. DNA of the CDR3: TGTGCCAGCAGCTCCCCCAGGGGGCAAGAGACCCAGTACTTC.

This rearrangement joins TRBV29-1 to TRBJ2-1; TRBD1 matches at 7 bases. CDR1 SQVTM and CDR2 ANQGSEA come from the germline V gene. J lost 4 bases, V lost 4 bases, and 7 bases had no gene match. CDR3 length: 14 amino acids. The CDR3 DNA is TGCAGCGTTGGTAGGGACAGCCTGTACAATGAGCAGTTCTTC. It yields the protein CSVGRDSLYNEQFF.

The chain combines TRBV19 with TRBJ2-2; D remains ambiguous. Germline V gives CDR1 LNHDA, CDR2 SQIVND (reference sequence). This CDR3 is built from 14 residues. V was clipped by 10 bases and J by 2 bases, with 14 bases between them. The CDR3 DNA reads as TGTGCCACCAGTGCACAGCTCAACACCGGGGAGCTGTTTTTT. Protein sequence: CATSAQLNTGELFF.

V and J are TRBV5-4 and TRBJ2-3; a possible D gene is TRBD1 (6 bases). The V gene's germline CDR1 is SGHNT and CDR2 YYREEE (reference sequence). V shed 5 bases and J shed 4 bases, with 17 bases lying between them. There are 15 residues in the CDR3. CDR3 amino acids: CASRSPNGGADTQYF. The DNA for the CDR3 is TGTGCCAGCAGGTCCCCTAATGGGGGCGCAGATACGCAGTATTTT.

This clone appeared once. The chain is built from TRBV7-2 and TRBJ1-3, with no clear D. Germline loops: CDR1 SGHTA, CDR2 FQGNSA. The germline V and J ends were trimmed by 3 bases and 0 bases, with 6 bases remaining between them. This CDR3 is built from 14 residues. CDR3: CASSFGDSGNTIYF. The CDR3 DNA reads TGTGCCAGCAGCTTTGGTGACTCTGGAAACACCATATATTTT. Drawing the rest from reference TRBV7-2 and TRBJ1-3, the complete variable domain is GAGVSQSPSNKVTEKGKDVELRCDPISGHTALYWYRQSLGQGLEFLIYFQGNSAPDKSGLPSDRFSAERTGGSVSTLTIQRTQQEDSAVYLCASSFGDSGNTIYFGEGSWLTVV.

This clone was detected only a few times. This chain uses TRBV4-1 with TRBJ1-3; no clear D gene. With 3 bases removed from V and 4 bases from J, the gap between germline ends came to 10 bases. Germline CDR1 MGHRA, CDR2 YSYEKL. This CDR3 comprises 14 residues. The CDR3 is CASSQREIGNTIYF. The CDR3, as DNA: TGCGCCAGCAGCCAGAGGGAGATAGGAAACACCATATATTTT.

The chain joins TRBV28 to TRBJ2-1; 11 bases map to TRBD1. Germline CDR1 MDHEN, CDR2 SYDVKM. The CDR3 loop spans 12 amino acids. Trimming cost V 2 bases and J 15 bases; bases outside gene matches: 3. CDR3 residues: CASSLMGQGVFF. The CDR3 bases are TGTGCCAGCAGTTTAATGGGACAGGGGGTGTTCTTC.

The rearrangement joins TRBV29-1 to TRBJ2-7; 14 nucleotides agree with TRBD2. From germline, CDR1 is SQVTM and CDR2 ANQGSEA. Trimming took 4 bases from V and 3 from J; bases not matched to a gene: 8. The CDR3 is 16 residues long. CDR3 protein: CSVATSGGASLYEQYF. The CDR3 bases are TGCAGCGTTGCGACTAGCGGGGGGGCCAGTCTCTACGAGCAGTACTTC.

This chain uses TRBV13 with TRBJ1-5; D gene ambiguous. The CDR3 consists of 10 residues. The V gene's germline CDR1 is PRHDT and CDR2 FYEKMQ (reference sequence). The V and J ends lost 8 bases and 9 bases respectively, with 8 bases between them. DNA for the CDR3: TGTGCCAGCGATTTAGCGCCCCAGCATTTT. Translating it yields CASDLAPQHF.

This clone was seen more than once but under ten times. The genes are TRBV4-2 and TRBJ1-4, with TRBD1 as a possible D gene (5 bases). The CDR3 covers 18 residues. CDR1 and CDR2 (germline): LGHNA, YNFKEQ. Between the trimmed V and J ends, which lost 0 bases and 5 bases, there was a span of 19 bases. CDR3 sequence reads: CASSQDLKRGRGNEKLFF. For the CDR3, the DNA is TGTGCCAGCAGCCAAGATCTCAAGCGGGGACGGGGGAATGAAAAACTGTTTTTT.

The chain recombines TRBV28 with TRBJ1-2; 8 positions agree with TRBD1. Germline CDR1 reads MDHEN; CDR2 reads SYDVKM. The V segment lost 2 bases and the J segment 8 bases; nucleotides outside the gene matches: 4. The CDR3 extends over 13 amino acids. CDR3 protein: CASSLQGARGYTF. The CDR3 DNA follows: TGTGCCAGCAGTTTACAGGGGGCGCGGGGCTACACCTTC.

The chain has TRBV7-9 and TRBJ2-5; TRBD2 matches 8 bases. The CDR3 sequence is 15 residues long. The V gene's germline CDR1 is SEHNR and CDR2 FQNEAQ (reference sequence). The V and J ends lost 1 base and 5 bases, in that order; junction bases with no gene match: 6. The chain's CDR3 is CASSLESGRRETQYF. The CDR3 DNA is TGTGCCAGCAGCTTAGAGAGCGGGAGAAGGGAGACCCAGTACTTC. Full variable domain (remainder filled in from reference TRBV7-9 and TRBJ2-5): DTGVSQNPRHKITKRGQNVTFRCDPISEHNRLYWYRQTLGQGPEFLTYFQNEAQLEKSRLLSDRFSAERPKGSFSTLEIQRTEQGDSAMYLCASSLESGRRETQYFGPGTRLLVL.

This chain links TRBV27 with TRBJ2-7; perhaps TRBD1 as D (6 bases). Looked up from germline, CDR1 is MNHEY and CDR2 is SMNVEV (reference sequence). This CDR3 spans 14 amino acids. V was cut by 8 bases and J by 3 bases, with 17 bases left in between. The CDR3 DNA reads TGTGCCAGCGCCCGACAGGCGCAGAGCTACGAGCAGTACTTC. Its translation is CASARQAQSYEQYF.

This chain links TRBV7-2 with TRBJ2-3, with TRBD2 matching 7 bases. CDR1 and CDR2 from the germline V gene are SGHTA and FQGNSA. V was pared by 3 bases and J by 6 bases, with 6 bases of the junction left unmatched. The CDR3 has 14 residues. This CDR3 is CASSFVGGGDTQYF. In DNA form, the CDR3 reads TGTGCCAGCAGCTTTGTGGGGGGAGGGGATACGCAGTATTTT.

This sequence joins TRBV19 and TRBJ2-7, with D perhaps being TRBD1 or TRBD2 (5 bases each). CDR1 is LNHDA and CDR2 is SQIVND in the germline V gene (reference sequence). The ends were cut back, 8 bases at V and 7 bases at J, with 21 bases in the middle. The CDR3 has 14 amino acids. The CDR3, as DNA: TGTGCCAGTGGAAGACAGCCTCTTGGGAGTGAGCAGTACTTC. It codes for CASGRQPLGSEQYF.

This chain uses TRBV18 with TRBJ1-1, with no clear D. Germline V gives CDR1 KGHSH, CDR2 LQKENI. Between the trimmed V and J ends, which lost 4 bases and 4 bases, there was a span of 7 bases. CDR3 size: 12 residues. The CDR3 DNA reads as TGTGCCAGCTCACTGGAAAGCACTGAAGCTTTCTTT. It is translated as CASSLESTEAFF.

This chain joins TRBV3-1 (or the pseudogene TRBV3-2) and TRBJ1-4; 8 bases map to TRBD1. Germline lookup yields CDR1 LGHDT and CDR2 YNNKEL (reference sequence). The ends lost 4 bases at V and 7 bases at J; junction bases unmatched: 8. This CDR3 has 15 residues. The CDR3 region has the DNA TGTGCCAGCAGCCTGTTACGGGACAGGCTTGAAAAACTGTTTTTT. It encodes CASSLLRDRLEKLFF.